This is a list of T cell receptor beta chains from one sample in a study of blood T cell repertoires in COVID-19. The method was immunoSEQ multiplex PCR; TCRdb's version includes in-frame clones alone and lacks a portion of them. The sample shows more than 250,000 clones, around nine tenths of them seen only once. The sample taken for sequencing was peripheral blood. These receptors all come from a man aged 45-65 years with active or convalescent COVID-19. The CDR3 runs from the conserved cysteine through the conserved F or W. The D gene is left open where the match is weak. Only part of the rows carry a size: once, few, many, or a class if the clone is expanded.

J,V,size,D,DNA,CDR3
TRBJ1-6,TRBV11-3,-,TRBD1,TGTGCCAGCAGCCCCCGGTCGCTTGACAGGGGAATTCAGAATTCACCCCTCCACTTT,CASSPRSLDRGIQNSPLHF
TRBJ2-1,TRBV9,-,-,TGTGCCAGCAGCCCCCAAATTCTAGGCTCCTACAATGAGCAGTTCTTC,CASSPQILGSYNEQFF
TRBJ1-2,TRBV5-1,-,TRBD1,TGCGCCAGCAGCCCCGGACAGGGGCTAGCTAACTATGGCTACACCTTC,CASSPGQGLANYGYTF
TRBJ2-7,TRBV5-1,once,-,TGCGCCAGCAGCTTGGAACCCAGGGCGAGAGAGCAGTACTTC,CASSLEPRAREQYF
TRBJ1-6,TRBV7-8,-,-,TGTGCCAGCAGCTCAGGGTTAGGGCCACCCCTCCACTTT,CASSSGLGPPLHF
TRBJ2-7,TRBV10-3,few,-,TGTGCCATCAGACAGATCTACGAGCAGTACTTC,CAIRQIYEQYF
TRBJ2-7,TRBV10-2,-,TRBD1,TGCGCCAGCAGGCGGGACAGGAGGGACGAGCAGTACTTC,CASRRDRRDEQYF
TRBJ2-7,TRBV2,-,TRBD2,TGTGCCAGCAGTGAAGCGCTTCGACTAGCGGGTAGGTCCTACGAGCAGTACTTC,CASSEALRLAGRSYEQYF
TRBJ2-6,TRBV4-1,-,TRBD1,TGCGCCAGCAGCCCCAGGGGGACAGGTTTCTCTGGGGCCAACGTCCTGACTTTC,CASSPRGTGFSGANVLTF
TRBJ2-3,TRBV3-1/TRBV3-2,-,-,TGTGCCAGCAGCCAAGAGGGACTTAATAAGTACCTTTTT,CASSQEGLNKYLF
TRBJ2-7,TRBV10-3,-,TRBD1,TGTGCCATCAGTCGGGACAGGGATACCGAGCAGTACTTC,CAISRDRDTEQYF
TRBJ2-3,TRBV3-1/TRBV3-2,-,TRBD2,TGTGCCAGCAGCCAAGGGCCGACTAGCGGATCTAGCACAGATACGCAGTATTTT,CASSQGPTSGSSTDTQYF
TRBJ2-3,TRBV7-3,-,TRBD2,TGTGCCAGCAGCCCTCTAGCGGGCCCTAGCACAGATACGCAGTATTTT,CASSPLAGPSTDTQYF
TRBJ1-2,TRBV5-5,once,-,TGTGCCAGCAGCTGGGGACAACCCAACTATGGCTACACCTTC,CASSWGQPNYGYTF
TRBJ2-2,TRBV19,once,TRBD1,TGTGCCAGTAGAGCTTCCCAAACCGGGACAGGGGTTACCGGGGAGCTGTTTTTT,CASRASQTGTGVTGELFF
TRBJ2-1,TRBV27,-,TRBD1,TGTGCCAGCAGTGTCGGGACAGGGGGTAATGAGCAGTTCTTC,CASSVGTGGNEQFF
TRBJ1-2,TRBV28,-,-,TGTGCCAGCAGACCGACCGGGACTGCGGACTTATATGGCTACACCTTC,CASRPTGTADLYGYTF
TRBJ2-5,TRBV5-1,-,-,TGCGCCAGCAGCAGTACCGGGAACACCCAAGAGACCCAGTACTTC,CASSSTGNTQETQYF
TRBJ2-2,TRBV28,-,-,TGTGCCAGCAGTTTAATAAGGCTAGCTGGTGCCGGGGAGCTGTTTTTT,CASSLIRLAGAGELFF
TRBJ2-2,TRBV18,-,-,TGTGCCAGCTCACCACTAGCCCCAGCGAACACCGGGGAGCTGTTTTTT,CASSPLAPANTGELFF
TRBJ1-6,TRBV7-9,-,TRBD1,TGTGCCAGCAGCGACAGGGGCGGGAATTCACCCCTCCACTTT,CASSDRGGNSPLHF
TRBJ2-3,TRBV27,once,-,TGTGCCAGCAGCGCGACCCAGGTCACAGATACGCAGTATTTT,CASSATQVTDTQYF
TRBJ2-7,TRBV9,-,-,TGTGCCAGCAGCGTAGGTGGCAGTTCCACCTACGAGCAGTACTTC,CASSVGGSSTYEQYF
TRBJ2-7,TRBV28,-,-,TGTGCCAGCAGCCCCCCCTACTACGAGCAGTACTTC,CASSPPYYEQYF
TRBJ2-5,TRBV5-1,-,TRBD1,TGCGCCAGCAGCTTAATCCAGGGGGACCAAGAGACCCAGTACTTC,CASSLIQGDQETQYF
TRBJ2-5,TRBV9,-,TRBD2,TGTGCCAGCAGCGCGGGAGGCCTCCCTCCGGAGACCCAGTACTTC,CASSAGGLPPETQYF
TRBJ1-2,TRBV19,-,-,TGTGCCAGTAGTAGGGGCCGGGCAGCCGGGTATGGCTACACCTTC,CASSRGRAAGYGYTF
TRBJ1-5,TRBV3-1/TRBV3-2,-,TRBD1,TGTGCCAGCAGCCAAGATGGTGGGACAGGGAATCAGCCCCAGCATTTT,CASSQDGGTGNQPQHF
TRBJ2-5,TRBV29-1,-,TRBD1,TGCAGCGTGGCACAGGGGGCGCCTGAGACCCAGTACTTC,CSVAQGAPETQYF
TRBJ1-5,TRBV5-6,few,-,TGTGCCAGCAGCTCCCTGGGGGGATACGATCAGCCCCAGCATTTT,CASSSLGGYDQPQHF
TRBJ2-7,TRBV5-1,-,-,TGCGCCAGCAGCTCCCTTCTCTCCCACGAGCAGTACTTC,CASSSLLSHEQYF
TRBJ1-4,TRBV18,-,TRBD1,TGTGCCAGCTCACGACAGGGAGCGCCTGGGGGTGAAAAACTGTTTTTT,CASSRQGAPGGEKLFF